The 12 T cell receptor beta chains listed next were all sequenced from one sample in a study of somatic mutations in cytotoxic T cells in rheumatoid arthritis. Produced via immunoSEQ multiplex PCR; TCRdb's table is partial and in-frame only. The data contain 4,000 to 5,000 clones, around four fifths of them singletons. Sequenced: CD8+ T cells sorted from blood. These receptors all come from a woman in her sixties or seventies with rheumatoid arthritis.

This clone was picked up a small number of times. The chain links TRBV5-5 to TRBJ2-4, with 9 bases identical to TRBD2. Germline values: CDR1 SGHKS, CDR2 YYEKEE (reference sequence). After removal of 0 bases from V and 2 bases from J, the junction contained 6 bases not matched to a gene. CDR3 length: 17 amino acids. CDR3 in amino acids: CASSLVSSGAPKNIQYF. The CDR3 coding sequence is TGTGCCAGCAGCTTGGTGTCTAGCGGGGCGCCCAAAAACATTCAGTACTTC.

CDR3 in DNA: TGTGCCAGCAGTTACCCCCGGGAGGATGGCTACACCTTC. This sequence encodes CASSYPREDGYTF. The J gene is TRBJ1-2, the V gene TRBV6-6; D not resolved. The CDR3 is 13 residues long. Trimming took off 2 bases at V and 6 bases at J, with 10 bases between the two ends. Germline lookup yields CDR1 MNHNY and CDR2 SVGAGI (reference sequence).

The chain has TRBV27 and TRBJ1-6, with D perhaps matching TRBD1 (5 bases). Trimming took 0 bases from V and 9 from J, leaving 12 bases between them. The CDR3 is 15 residues long. Germline CDR1 is MNHEY and CDR2 is SMNVEV (reference sequence). CDR3 sequence: CASSLSVGGVSPLHF. CDR3 DNA sequence: TGTGCCAGCAGTTTATCAGTTGGGGGGGTTTCACCCCTCCACTTT.

The CDR3 DNA is TGTGCCACCAGCAGAGAGGCCTACAGCACCGGGGAGCTGTTTTTT. It encodes CATSREAYSTGELFF. V usage is TRBV15 and J usage is TRBJ2-2; D not resolved. The CDR3 extends over 15 amino acids. CDR1 is LNHNV, CDR2 YYDKDF, per germline (reference sequence). With 0 bases removed from V and 4 bases from J, the gap between germline ends came to 9 bases.

The chain combines TRBV7-9 with TRBJ2-1; D may be TRBD1 (6 bases). The germline V gene encodes CDR1 SEHNR and CDR2 FQNEAQ (reference sequence). V lost 6 bases, J lost 4 bases, and 16 bases lay in between. This CDR3 is 15 amino acids long. CDR3 in DNA: TGTGCCAGCAGGCCTCGGACAGACACTTACAATGAGCAGTTCTTC. Amino acids: CASRPRTDTYNEQFF. Looking up the rest from reference TRBV7-9 and TRBJ2-1 gives the full variable domain: DTGVSQNPRHKITKRGQNVTFRCDPISEHNRLYWYRQTLGQGPEFLTYFQNEAQLEKSRLLSDRFSAERPKGSFSTLEIQRTEQGDSAMYLCASRPRTDTYNEQFFGPGTRLTVL.

This clone was seen a handful of times. V and J are TRBV6-5 and TRBJ2-2, with 7 bases that match TRBD2. This CDR3 region has 13 residues. Trimming removed 11 bases from V and 7 bases from J; junction bases left unmatched: 10. Germline assignment: CDR1 MNHEY and CDR2 SVGAGI. The CDR3 DNA sequence: TGTGCCTCCGGTACTAGCGAGCACGGGGAGCTGTTTTTT. Amino acids: CASGTSEHGELFF.

This rearrangement joins TRBV5-6 to TRBJ2-7, with TRBD1 identical over 9 bases. From germline, CDR1 is SGHDT and CDR2 YYEEEE. The CDR3 runs 14 residues. V trimming: 2 bases; J trimming: 5 bases; junction bases outside the gene matches: 5. The CDR3 sequence: CASSFRDRVHEQYF. DNA for the CDR3: TGTGCCAGCAGCTTCCGGGACAGGGTCCACGAGCAGTACTTC.

This rearrangement joins TRBV4-1 to TRBJ1-1; 8 nucleotides align to TRBD1. The junction had 5 bases not matched to a gene; V was cut back by 3 bases and J by 8 bases. CDR3 length: 13 residues. Germline values: CDR1 MGHRA, CDR2 YSYEKL. CDR3 sequence reads: CASSHGTGREAFF. The CDR3 nucleotides are TGCGCCAGCAGCCATGGGACAGGCCGCGAAGCTTTCTTT.

The gene calls are TRBV11-1 and TRBJ1-2; 9 positions match TRBD1. Germline values: CDR1 SGHAT, CDR2 FQDESV (reference sequence). The CDR3 has 17 residues. The trim removed 2 bases at V and 6 bases at J, leaving 13 bases unmatched. The CDR3 region has the DNA TGTGCCAGCAGCTTAACGGCGGCCTGGGACAGGGACGATGGCTACACCTTC. It encodes CASSLTAAWDRDDGYTF.

The V and J genes are TRBV28 and TRBJ2-4, with a tentative D call TRBD1 (5 bases). CDR1 is MDHEN and CDR2 is SYDVKM in the germline V gene. The length of the CDR3 is 13 residues. The V and J ends lost 4 bases and 7 bases respectively, with 11 bases between them. The CDR3 sequence: CASSSPPGNIQYF. In DNA, the CDR3 is TGTGCCAGCAGTTCACCCCCAGGGAACATTCAGTACTTC.

The gene calls are TRBV7-9 and TRBJ2-3; the match to TRBD2 covers 10 bases. This CDR3 is 15 amino acids long. Unmatched junction bases numbered 3, after V lost 4 bases and J lost 2 bases. Germline-derived CDR1 and CDR2 are SEHNR and FQNEAQ (reference sequence). CDR3 nucleotides: TGTGCCAGCAGCTGGGGACTAGCGAACACAGATACGCAGTATTTT. This gives the protein CASSWGLANTDTQYF.

Turning to this clone: At one end the junction does not follow the germline gene, possibly because of a read error. In nucleotides, the CDR3 is TGTGCTAGCAGCTCCGAACTAGCCTCTTACGATACGCAGTATTTT. Translation: CASSSELASYDTQYF. This chain joins TRBV7-7 and TRBJ2-3, with D possibly TRBD2 on 6 matching bases. Germline V gives CDR1 SSHAT, CDR2 FNYEAQ (reference sequence). The CDR3 has 15 residues.